Listed below are T cell receptor beta chains from one sample, sequenced in a study. TCRdb passed the multiplex PCR reads through MiXCR, listing each CDR3 protein once. Counted here are approximately 470 distinct CDR3 sequences, roughly a fifth occurring once; the ten biggest clones make up 25% to 30%. Material for sequencing was tumor-infiltrating Tregs sorted from the breast tumor. The receptors were sampled from a female donor with breast cancer. Both conserved end residues are part of each CDR3. The D gene is left open where the match is weak. Size values are once, few and many counts, or a class for expanded clones, and some rows have none.

V gene: TRBV12-3/TRBV12-4; J gene: TRBJ1-2; clone size: large; D gene: .; CDR3 protein: CASRKDGTTLGPYGYTF; CDR3 DNA: TGTGCCAGCAGAAAGGACGGGACTACCCTTGGACCCTATGGCTACACCTTC
V gene: TRBV12-3/TRBV12-4; J gene: TRBJ1-2; clone size: large; D gene: .; CDR3 protein: CASSLRWLNYGYTF; CDR3 DNA: TGTGCCAGCAGTTTACGGTGGTTAAACTATGGCTACACCTTC
V gene: TRBV12-3/TRBV12-4; J gene: TRBJ1-2; clone size: large; D gene: .; CDR3 protein: CASSARTADGYTF; CDR3 DNA: TGTGCCAGCAGTGCCCGGACAGCGGATGGCTACACCTTC
V gene: TRBV12-3/TRBV12-4; J gene: TRBJ1-2; clone size: large; D gene: .; CDR3 protein: CASSLASGRGGYTF; CDR3 DNA: TGTGCCAGCAGTTTAGCATCGGGACGAGGTGGCTACACCTTC
V gene: TRBV12-3/TRBV12-4; J gene: TRBJ1-2; clone size: large; D gene: .; CDR3 protein: CASSPPGLHGYTF; CDR3 DNA: TGTGCCAGCAGTCCGCCGGGGTTACACGGCTACACCTTC
V gene: TRBV12-3/TRBV12-4; J gene: TRBJ1-2; clone size: many; D gene: TRBD1; CDR3 protein: CASNPGQGAEGYTF; CDR3 DNA: TGTGCCAGCAATCCGGGACAGGGAGCGGAAGGCTACACCTTC
V gene: TRBV12-3/TRBV12-4; J gene: TRBJ1-2; clone size: .; D gene: .; CDR3 protein: CASSSATTSNYGYTF; CDR3 DNA: TGTGCCAGCAGTTCAGCGACGACCTCTAACTATGGCTACACCTTC
V gene: TRBV12-3/TRBV12-4; J gene: TRBJ1-2; clone size: .; D gene: TRBD1; CDR3 protein: CASSYHDREGGYTF; CDR3 DNA: TGTGCCAGCAGTTACCACGACAGGGAGGGTGGCTACACCTTC
V gene: TRBV12-3/TRBV12-4; J gene: TRBJ1-2; clone size: .; D gene: TRBD1; CDR3 protein: CASSPRDRVDFYGYTF; CDR3 DNA: TGTGCCAGCAGTCCCAGGGACAGGGTCGATTTCTATGGCTACACCTTC
V gene: TRBV12-3/TRBV12-4; J gene: TRBJ1-2; clone size: many; D gene: TRBD1; CDR3 protein: CASSPGQEAGYTF; CDR3 DNA: TGTGCCAGCAGCCCCGGACAGGAGGCTGGCTACACCTTC
V gene: TRBV12-3/TRBV12-4; J gene: TRBJ1-2; clone size: .; D gene: .; CDR3 protein: CASSPGTRGYGYTF; CDR3 DNA: TGTGCCAGCAGCCCCGGGACAAGGGGTTATGGCTACACCTTC
V gene: TRBV12-3/TRBV12-4; J gene: TRBJ1-2; clone size: once; D gene: TRBD1; CDR3 protein: CAGRDRSGSGYTF; CDR3 DNA: TGTGCCGGACGGGACAGAAGCGGATCTGGCTACACCTTC
V gene: TRBV12-3/TRBV12-4; J gene: TRBJ1-2; clone size: medium-sized; D gene: .; CDR3 protein: CASSLRRETGYTF; CDR3 DNA: TGTGCCAGCAGTTTGCGCAGGGAGACTGGCTACACCTTC
V gene: TRBV12-3/TRBV12-4; J gene: TRBJ1-2; clone size: .; D gene: .; CDR3 protein: CASSLEGQSYNYTF; CDR3 DNA: TGTGCCAGCAGTTTAGAGGGACAAAGCTATAACTACACCTTC
V gene: TRBV12-3/TRBV12-4; J gene: TRBJ1-2; clone size: many; D gene: .; CDR3 protein: CASNLRGNYGYTF; CDR3 DNA: TGTGCCAGCAACCTCCGAGGGAACTATGGCTACACCTTC
V gene: TRBV12-3/TRBV12-4; J gene: TRBJ1-2; clone size: many; D gene: TRBD1; CDR3 protein: CASSPGTGSYGYTF; CDR3 DNA: TGTGCCAGCAGCCCCGGGACAGGGAGTTATGGCTACACCTTC
V gene: TRBV12-3/TRBV12-4; J gene: TRBJ1-2; clone size: few; D gene: .; CDR3 protein: CASSLAGSYTF; CDR3 DNA: TGTGCCAGCAGTTTAGCAGGGAGCTACACCTTC
V gene: TRBV12-3/TRBV12-4; J gene: TRBJ1-2; clone size: .; D gene: TRBD1; CDR3 protein: CASSSLGQVNYGYTF; CDR3 DNA: TGTGCCAGCAGTTCCCTGGGACAGGTTAACTATGGCTACACCTTC
V gene: TRBV12-3/TRBV12-4; J gene: TRBJ1-2; clone size: medium-sized; D gene: .; CDR3 protein: CASRPGTRGYGYTF; CDR3 DNA: TGTGCCAGCAGACCCGGGACAAGGGGATATGGCTACACCTTC
V gene: TRBV12-3/TRBV12-4; J gene: TRBJ1-2; clone size: .; D gene: .; CDR3 protein: CGSSLGGHSRYGYTF; CDR3 DNA: TGTGGCAGCAGTTTAGGTGGGCACAGCCGGTATGGCTACACCTTC
V gene: TRBV12-3/TRBV12-4; J gene: TRBJ1-2; clone size: medium-sized; D gene: .; CDR3 protein: CASSTWGGYTF; CDR3 DNA: TGTGCCAGCAGCACCTGGGGTGGCTACACCTTC
V gene: TRBV12-3/TRBV12-4; J gene: TRBJ1-2; clone size: .; D gene: TRBD1; CDR3 protein: CASRPGTGVDGYTF; CDR3 DNA: TGTGCCAGCAGACCCGGGACAGGGGTAGATGGCTACACCTTC
V gene: TRBV12-3/TRBV12-4; J gene: TRBJ1-2; clone size: large; D gene: .; CDR3 protein: CASSDSGRSYTF; CDR3 DNA: TGTGCCAGCAGTGACTCGGGCCGCAGCTACACCTTC
V gene: TRBV12-3/TRBV12-4; J gene: TRBJ1-2; clone size: .; D gene: TRBD1; CDR3 protein: CASRGTGVDGYTF; CDR3 DNA: TGTGCCAGCAGAGGGACAGGGGTAGATGGCTACACCTTC
V gene: TRBV12-3/TRBV12-4; J gene: TRBJ1-2; clone size: many; D gene: TRBD1; CDR3 protein: CASSLGQGGGYTF; CDR3 DNA: TGTGCCAGCAGTTTGGGACAGGGCGGCGGCTACACCTTC
V gene: TRBV12-3/TRBV12-4; J gene: TRBJ1-2; clone size: .; D gene: TRBD1; CDR3 protein: CASTPGQEYGYTF; CDR3 DNA: TGTGCCAGCACCCCGGGACAGGAATATGGCTACACCTTC
V gene: TRBV12-3/TRBV12-4; J gene: TRBJ1-2; clone size: large; D gene: .; CDR3 protein: CASTAVGTYGYTF; CDR3 DNA: TGTGCCAGCACCGCTGTGGGGACCTATGGCTACACCTTC
V gene: TRBV12-3/TRBV12-4; J gene: TRBJ1-2; clone size: .; D gene: TRBD1; CDR3 protein: CASRPGTGPGYGYTF; CDR3 DNA: TGTGCCAGCAGACCCGGGACAGGGCCGGGCTATGGCTACACCTTC
V gene: TRBV12-3/TRBV12-4; J gene: TRBJ1-2; clone size: few; D gene: TRBD1; CDR3 protein: CASSAGQEYGYTF; CDR3 DNA: TGTGCCAGCAGTGCGGGACAGGAATATGGCTACACCTTC
V gene: TRBV12-3/TRBV12-4; J gene: TRBJ1-2; clone size: large; D gene: TRBD1; CDR3 protein: CASSQFFGTGSYGYTF; CDR3 DNA: TGTGCCAGCAGCCAGTTCTTTGGGACAGGGAGTTATGGCTACACCTTC
V gene: TRBV12-3/TRBV12-4; J gene: TRBJ1-2; clone size: .; D gene: TRBD1; CDR3 protein: CASRVTGVDGYTF; CDR3 DNA: TGTGCCAGCAGGGTGACAGGGGTTGATGGCTACACCTTC
V gene: TRBV12-3/TRBV12-4; J gene: TRBJ1-2; clone size: large; D gene: TRBD1; CDR3 protein: CASSLGQVNYGYTF; CDR3 DNA: TGTGCCAGCAGTTTGGGACAGGTTAACTATGGCTACACCTTC
V gene: TRBV12-3/TRBV12-4; J gene: TRBJ1-2; clone size: .; D gene: TRBD1; CDR3 protein: CASSSTGQEYGYTF; CDR3 DNA: TGTGCCAGCAGTTCGACGGGACAGGAATATGGCTACACCTTC
V gene: TRBV12-3/TRBV12-4; J gene: TRBJ1-2; clone size: medium-sized; D gene: TRBD1; CDR3 protein: CASSPGRQGSGYTF; CDR3 DNA: TGTGCCAGCAGCCCGGGCCGACAGGGTAGCGGCTACACCTTC
V gene: TRBV12-3/TRBV12-4; J gene: TRBJ1-2; clone size: large; D gene: .; CDR3 protein: CASSLGYDGAERGYTF; CDR3 DNA: TGTGCCAGCAGTTTAGGATATGACGGGGCAGAACGAGGCTACACCTTC
V gene: TRBV12-3/TRBV12-4; J gene: TRBJ1-2; clone size: few; D gene: TRBD1; CDR3 protein: CASIQGQGRSYTF; CDR3 DNA: TGTGCCAGCATCCAGGGACAGGGCCGCAGCTACACCTTC
V gene: TRBV12-3/TRBV12-4; J gene: TRBJ1-2; clone size: medium-sized; D gene: .; CDR3 protein: CGSSLGGQATNYGYTF; CDR3 DNA: TGTGGCAGCAGTTTAGGTGGGCAGGCGACTAACTATGGCTACACCTTC
V gene: TRBV12-3/TRBV12-4; J gene: TRBJ1-2; clone size: large; D gene: .; CDR3 protein: CASSLADLEGYTF; CDR3 DNA: TGTGCCAGCAGTTTAGCCGACTTGGAAGGCTACACCTTC
V gene: TRBV12-3/TRBV12-4; J gene: TRBJ1-2; clone size: few; D gene: TRBD1; CDR3 protein: CASSPRTGPGYGYTF; CDR3 DNA: TGTGCCAGCAGTCCTAGGACAGGGCCGGGCTATGGCTACACCTTC
V gene: TRBV12-3/TRBV12-4; J gene: TRBJ1-2; clone size: large; D gene: TRBD1; CDR3 protein: CASSPRTGPKTDTF; CDR3 DNA: TGTGCCAGCAGTCCTAGGACAGGGCCTAAGACGGACACCTTC
V gene: TRBV12-3/TRBV12-4; J gene: TRBJ1-2; clone size: .; D gene: .; CDR3 protein: CASDRDTAYGYTF; CDR3 DNA: TGTGCCAGCGACCGCGACACTGCCTATGGCTACACCTTC
V gene: TRBV12-3/TRBV12-4; J gene: TRBJ1-2; clone size: medium-sized; D gene: .; CDR3 protein: CASSSSVPSLKGYTF; CDR3 DNA: TGTGCCAGCAGTTCGTCGGTGCCGTCGCTGAAGGGCTACACCTTC
V gene: TRBV12-3/TRBV12-4; J gene: TRBJ1-2; clone size: few; D gene: .; CDR3 protein: CASSLRDTGGYTF; CDR3 DNA: TGTGCCAGCAGTTTAAGGGACACGGGTGGCTACACCTTC
V gene: TRBV12-3/TRBV12-4; J gene: TRBJ1-2; clone size: medium-sized; D gene: .; CDR3 protein: CASSLGDGYGYTF; CDR3 DNA: TGTGCCAGCAGTTTGGGAGACGGCTATGGCTACACCTTC
V gene: TRBV12-3/TRBV12-4; J gene: TRBJ1-2; clone size: .; D gene: .; CDR3 protein: CASSPQSGPIYGYTF; CDR3 DNA: TGTGCCAGCAGCCCGCAGTCGGGACCGATCTATGGCTACACCTTC
V gene: TRBV12-3/TRBV12-4; J gene: TRBJ1-2; clone size: .; D gene: TRBD1; CDR3 protein: CASSLGTDYGYTF; CDR3 DNA: TGTGCCAGCAGTCTCGGGACAGATTATGGCTACACCTTC